This T cell receptor beta chain was profiled in a study of response to subunit inactivated influenza vaccine. Findings of the study overall: Few new T cells, the authors suggested, are recruited by each seasonal influenza vaccination.

TCRdb ran MiXCR on the RT-PCR reads and lists one entry per CDR3 protein. The data hold approximately 700,000 distinct CDR3 sequences, with about 15% observed a single time. V was clipped by 7 bases and J by 9 bases, with 26 bases between them. This CDR3 is 16 amino acids long. Germline V lookup: CDR1 MNHEY, CDR2 SVGEGT. On this clonotype: Its antigen is undetermined.

This TCR came from a man aged 45-65 years who received an inactivated influenza vaccine. The V gene is TRBV6-2 or TRBV6-3, the J gene TRBJ2-3, with D possibly being TRBD1 or TRBD2 (6 bases each). The specimen comprised PBMCs from blood, sampled less than 15 days before vaccination. CDR3 nucleotide sequence: TGTGCCAGCACTTTCGGGGGCTTAACGAATATCCTCACGCAGTATTTT. Its translation is CASTFGGLTNILTQYF.